A single sample is the source of the 9 T cell receptor beta chains below, sequenced in a study of regulatory T cells in long-lasting Graves disease (dated by TCRdb to 2020 to 2023). The time point label of this sample denotes: newly diagnosed GD, antithyroid drugs for less than 3 months. For both TCR sequencing and RNA sequencing, RNA was extracted from PBMCs in TRIzol. The library was built by means of multiplex PCR. The instrument given in TCRdb is Illumina HiSeq 4000. To build TCR beta libraries, CDR3 regions were amplified by Arm-PCR using iRepertoire HTBI primers. In TCRdb, the public reads were trimmed at Q25 with fastp and aligned with MiXCR, with productive beta chains retained. Each CDR3 protein gets just one entry, which takes the most common genes and DNA from the rows behind it. In all, the sample holds some 350,000 distinct CDR3 sequences, and 15% to 20% of those were seen once. The ten largest make up around 20% of the sample.

This sample was also put to use in a study of T cells in Graves' hyperthyroidism and ophthalmopathy.

The material sequenced was peripheral blood mononuclear cells (PBMCs), taken at new diagnosis, from a patient treated with antithyroid drugs. Receptors were obtained from a young woman with Graves disease. Donor details come from another sample of the same person, matched by shared clones.

This clonotype was seen repeatedly, ten times or more. The chain links TRBV10-1 to TRBJ2-1; TRBD2 aligns across 8 bases. The germline CDR1 and CDR2 sequences are WNHNN and SYGVQD (reference sequence). This CDR3 spans 15 amino acids. The J segment lost 10 bases and the V segment lost 0 bases, leaving 8 bases of the junction unmatched. The CDR3 DNA reads as TGCGCCAGCAGTGAGTCTCAACTAGCGGCCGGGGAGCAGTTCTTC. Translation gives CASSESQLAAGEQFF.

This clonotype was counted ten times or more. This rearrangement joins TRBV20-1 to TRBJ2-5, with 11 bases that match TRBD1. With V trimmed by 5 bases and J by 4 bases, 3 bases remained unmatched. Germline V gene lookup returns CDR1 DFQATT and CDR2 SNEGSKA (reference sequence). This CDR3 is built from 13 residues. The CDR3 loop reads CSARTGGGETQYF. The CDR3 DNA sequence: TGCAGTGCTCGGACAGGGGGCGGAGAGACCCAGTACTTC.

This clonotype was seen a few times. The chain joins TRBV7-2 to TRBJ2-1, with D unclear. Germline CDR1 is SGHTA and CDR2 is FQGNSA. The CDR3 consists of 15 residues. The germline V and J ends were trimmed by 1 base and 6 bases, with 13 bases remaining between them. CDR3 bases: TGTGCCAGCAGCTTAGTGCTCGGACGACCCAATGAGCAGTTCTTC. Amino acids: CASSLVLGRPNEQFF.

Many counts were recorded for this clonotype. The chain uses TRBV4-2 and TRBJ2-5; D unclear. Germline values: CDR1 LGHNA, CDR2 YNFKEQ. This CDR3 spans 13 amino acids. V was clipped by 3 bases and J by 5 bases, with 10 bases between them. The DNA for the CDR3 is TGTGCCAGCAGCCAGAGAGTAGTGGAGACCCAGTACTTC. It is translated as CASSQRVVETQYF.

This clonotype was counted at least ten times. The rearrangement joins TRBV28 to TRBJ2-5; TRBD2 matches at 15 bases. V lost 5 bases to trimming and J lost 3 bases; unmatched junction nucleotides: 13. Germline V gives CDR1 MDHEN, CDR2 SYDVKM. This CDR3 comprises 19 residues. The CDR3 DNA is TGTGCCAGCAGTCCTAGGGGGGGACTAGCGGGAGGTCTGAAAGAGACCCAGTACTTC. Protein: CASSPRGGLAGGLKETQYF.

The chain uses TRBV30 and TRBJ1-2; TRBD1 aligns across 7 bases. Trimming took 3 bases from V and 4 from J; bases not matched to a gene: 5. The CDR3 extends over 13 amino acids. Germline V gives CDR1 GTSNPN, CDR2 SVGIG (reference sequence). CDR3 in amino acids: CAWSRDRSYGYTF. In DNA, the CDR3 is TGTGCCTGGAGCCGGGACAGAAGCTATGGCTACACCTTC. Variable domain in full (rest from reference TRBV30 and TRBJ1-2): SQTIHQWPATLVQPVGSPLSLECTVEGTSNPNLYWYRQAAGRGLQLLFYSVGIGQISSEVPQNLSASRPQDRQFILSSKKLLLSDSGFYLCAWSRDRSYGYTFGSGTRLTVV.

This chain uses TRBV28 with TRBJ2-7; no clear D gene. The V end was cut by 5 bases, the J end by 9 bases, with 17 bases between. This CDR3 has 13 residues. CDR1 is MDHEN, CDR2 SYDVKM, per germline. CDR3 nucleotides: TGTGCCAGCAGTCCGAGGACGCCCATGGTGCAGTACTTC. Its translation is CASSPRTPMVQYF.

The chain joins TRBV9 to TRBJ1-6; D unclear. CDR3 length equals 14 residues. Between the trimmed V and J ends, which lost 0 bases and 6 bases, there was a span of 7 bases. The germline V gene encodes CDR1 SGDLS and CDR2 YYNGEE. The CDR3 spells CASSVGAANSPLHF. The CDR3 bases are TGTGCCAGCAGCGTAGGGGCAGCTAATTCACCCCTCCACTTT. Based on the CDR3 plus reference TRBV9 and TRBJ1-6, the full variable domain is DSGVTQTPKHLITATGQRVTLRCSPRSGDLSVYWYQQSLDQGLQFLIQYYNGEERAKGNILERFSAQQFPDLHSELNLSSLELGDSALYFCASSVGAANSPLHFGNGTRLTVT.

In the case of this clonotype: A read error may explain this, as a much larger clone is one base away. The V gene is TRBV7-2, the J gene TRBJ2-3; D may match TRBD1 or TRBD2 (6 bases each). The CDR3 is made up of 15 amino acids. The ends were cut back, 5 bases at V and 4 bases at J, with 16 bases in the middle. Germline CDR1 and CDR2: SGHTA and FQGNSA. CDR3 bases: TGTGCCAGCAGCCTCGAGGGGGGCCGCCCAGATACGCAGTATTTT. This gives the protein CASSLEGGRPDTQYF.